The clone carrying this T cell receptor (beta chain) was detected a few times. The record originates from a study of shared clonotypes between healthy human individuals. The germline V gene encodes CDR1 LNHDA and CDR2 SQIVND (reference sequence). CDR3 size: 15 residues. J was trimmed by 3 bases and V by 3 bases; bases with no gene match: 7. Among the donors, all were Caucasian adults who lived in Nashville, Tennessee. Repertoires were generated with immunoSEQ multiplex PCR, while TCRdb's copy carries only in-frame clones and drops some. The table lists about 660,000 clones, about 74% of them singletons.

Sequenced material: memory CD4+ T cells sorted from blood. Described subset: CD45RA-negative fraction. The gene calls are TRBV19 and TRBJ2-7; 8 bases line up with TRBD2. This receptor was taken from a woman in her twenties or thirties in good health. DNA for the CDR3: TGTGCCAGTAGTATCTTCACTAGCGGAGGCTACGAGCAGTACTTC. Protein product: CASSIFTSGGYEQYF.